The sequence of this TCR beta chain was determined in a study of blood T cell repertoires in COVID-19 (dated by TCRdb to 2019 to 2021). Background for the entire study: Collaborator samples came from the United States, Italy and Spain and covered acute and convalescent phases of COVID-19. The prospective study material was composed of cDNA or gDNA derived from T cells, B-cell-depleted T cells, or PBMCs. Deeply sampled blood TCRbeta repertoires from subjects exposed to, actively infected with, or recovered from COVID-19 were included in the dataset. The repertoires were released in a freely available public database intended as a resource for research on the immune response to SARS-CoV-2. The samples were drawn from the first 160 participants of the ongoing ImmuneRACE study and from over 950 subjects provided by 6 global collaborators. Sample metadata almost always included a de-identified subject ID, COVID-19 status, age in years and sex. HLA class I and class II types, where available, came from metadata supplied by the sample provider rather than from assay-based typing. What the research found in general, with its limitations: Clinical and demographic metadata were provided uncurated, with the amount varying by source and participant.

Each collaborating institution followed its own protocols to collect whole blood in K2EDTA tubes. For TCRbeta analysis, collaborators shipped samples in one of three forms: frozen whole blood, isolated PBMCs, or DNA extracted from either of those sample types. TCRbeta CDR3 regions were amplified from genomic DNA by means of the immunoSEQ Assay, a bias-controlled multiplex PCR. Turning to the authors' computational methods: The number of nucleated cells in each sample was estimated by amplification of reference gene primers within the assay. To quantify the absolute abundance of each unique TCRbeta CDR3 rearrangement, sequence reads were collapsed and filtered. For each sample, productive Simpson clonality was calculated as the square root of Simpson's diversity index across productive rearrangements. The clones in this table, taken by TCRdb from immuneACCESS, are in-frame only. Not every clone is retained; where verified, under half of the shortfall comes from an unresolved V gene, and the cause of the rest is unknown. From that table come the V and J calls and clone size; the DNA was used to work out D and trimming. A total of fewer than 250,000 clones appear in this sample, 82% of them only once. Approximately 4.8% of the sample is held by the ten biggest clonotypes.

Of note for this clone: Its specific antigen is unknown. No base quality values were provided; no much bigger clone lies one nucleotide off.

CDR1 is given as ENHRY and CDR2 as SYGVKD, both from the germline V gene. From cysteine to phenylalanine, the CDR3 is 15 amino acids long. The sequence is cut down to CDR3 DNA, 45 bases in frame from base 1. V and J are trimmed by 3 bases and 4 bases, and the gene matches miss 7 bases of the junction. Sequencing was carried out using peripheral blood. The receptor comes from a woman between 70 and 85 years old with acute or convalescent COVID-19. Recombination connected TRBV10-3 to TRBJ1-2, with TRBD1 identical over 8 junction bases. The DNA sequence reads TGTGCCATCAGTGACCCGGGGCAGGGGGCCTATGGCTACACCTTC. Translated, this is CAISDPGQGAYGYTF.